Shown below are 26 T cell receptor beta chains from a single sample sequenced in a study of T cells in Graves' hyperthyroidism and ophthalmopathy. The CDR3 regions of TCR beta were amplified from RNA transcripts. During a first-round RT-PCR of the TCR CDR3, the HTBI primer set was used. TCRdb itself ran the multiplex PCR reads through MiXCR, one entry per CDR3 protein. The sample carries 360,000 or so distinct CDR3 sequences, approximately 16% recorded once. The sample taken for sequencing was blood. These receptors were collected from a woman in her sixties or seventies with Graves' ophthalmopathy.

Many counts were recorded for this clonotype. The chain carries TRBV2 and TRBJ2-7, with 7 bases that match TRBD2. V lost 7 bases to trimming and J lost 6 bases; unmatched junction nucleotides: 12. The CDR3 spans 14 residues. Germline CDR1 reads SNHLY; CDR2 reads FYNNEI. The CDR3 region has the DNA TGTGCCAGCAATCCACCCTTGGGGGGGGTCGAGCAGTACTTC. Protein: CASNPPLGGVEQYF.

The V call is TRBV6-1, the J call TRBJ1-3; tentatively, D is TRBD1 (5 bases). The CDR3 totals 12 residues. V was trimmed by 8 bases and J by 4 bases, leaving 9 bases between them. Per the germline V gene, CDR1 is MNHNS and CDR2 is SASEGT. DNA for the CDR3: TGTGCCAGCCGGGCAGGGGGAAACACCATATATTTT. Protein sequence: CASRAGGNTIYF.

This clonotype was recorded a few times. This chain connects TRBV7-9 to TRBJ2-1, with 8 nucleotides matching TRBD2. The length of the CDR3 is 17 residues. Germline CDR1 is SEHNR and CDR2 is FQNEAQ (reference sequence). Trimming at V came to 5 bases and at J to 4 bases, leaving 13 bases not matched to a gene. The CDR3 nucleotides read TGTGCCAGCAGCCACTACCGGGGGGGCGTCTGGTACAATGAGCAGTTCTTC. This translates into CASSHYRGGVWYNEQFF.

This clonotype has more than one count but fewer than ten. The chain joins TRBV29-1 to TRBJ1-1; no clear D. The CDR3 is made up of 13 amino acids. Trimming took off 6 bases at V and 3 bases at J, with 14 bases between the two ends. Germline V CDR1 and CDR2: SQVTM, ANQGSEA. The DNA of the CDR3 is TGCAGCGTCCGTCCCGGCCTTGACACTGAAGCTTTCTTT. This codes for CSVRPGLDTEAFF.

This clonotype was seen a handful of times. CDR3 amino acids: CASSSTLTSAAYEQYF. In nucleotides, the CDR3 is TGTGCCAGCAGTTCTACCCTGACTAGCGCGGCCTACGAGCAGTACTTC. The chain has TRBV27 and TRBJ2-7; 8 bases align to TRBD2. J was trimmed by 2 bases and V by 4 bases; bases with no gene match: 10. There are 16 residues in the CDR3. CDR1 and CDR2 from the germline V gene are MNHEY and SMNVEV (reference sequence).

This chain connects TRBV3-1 to TRBJ2-1, with TRBD2 matching over 15 bases. The CDR3 totals 22 residues. After removal of 0 bases from V and 0 bases from J, the junction contained 12 bases not matched to a gene. CDR1 is LGHDT, CDR2 YNNKEL, per germline (reference sequence). In DNA form, the CDR3 reads TGTGCCAGCAGCCAAGATAGGGTTCCGGGACTAGCGGGAGGAGGCTCCTACAATGAGCAGTTCTTC. Translation gives CASSQDRVPGLAGGGSYNEQFF.

The chain uses TRBV7-3 and TRBJ2-4; no reliable D call. Germline V gene sequence: CDR1 SGHTA, CDR2 FQGTGA. Trimming cost V 4 bases and J 5 bases, with 3 bases left between them. This CDR3 is 11 amino acids long. The CDR3 sequence is CASSSQNIQYF. CDR3 DNA: TGTGCCAGCAGCTCCCAAAACATTCAGTACTTC.

This clonotype was counted between two and nine times. This clone may be a read error of a much larger clone one base away. J is TRBJ2-3 and V is TRBV20-1, with TRBD2 matching 7 bases. The CDR3 loop spans 14 amino acids. J was trimmed by 8 bases and V by 3 bases; bases with no gene match: 11. CDR1 is DFQATT and CDR2 is SNEGSKA in the germline V gene (reference sequence). The CDR3 is CSASRGGGGATQYF. CDR3 DNA: TGCAGTGCTAGTCGGGGCGGGGGAGGAGCTACGCAGTATTTT.

In its sample, this clonotype was seen many times. The V gene is TRBV29-1, the J gene TRBJ2-2; weak D call: TRBD1 (6 bases). V gave up 7 bases and J gave up 0 bases, with 12 bases separating them. This CDR3 has 14 residues. Germline CDR1 is SQVTM and CDR2 is ANQGSEA. CDR3 sequence reads: CSGRQAPNTGELFF. The DNA for the CDR3 is TGCAGCGGTAGACAGGCGCCGAACACCGGGGAGCTGTTTTTT.

This clonotype was detected only a few times. The chain joins TRBV20-1 to TRBJ2-7; 7 bases align to TRBD2. V shed 3 bases, J shed 0 bases, and the junction held 5 bases outside the gene matches. The CDR3 covers 14 residues. CDR1 and CDR2 from the germline V gene are DFQATT and SNEGSKA (reference sequence). The CDR3 DNA is TGCAGTGCTAGCCCACTAGCGACCTCCTACGAGCAGTACTTC. Its translation is CSASPLATSYEQYF.

Comment on this clonotype: This may stem from a read error, because a much larger clone lies one nucleotide away. The chain employs TRBV28 and TRBJ2-7; 7 bases are shared with TRBD1. Germline lookup yields CDR1 MDHEN and CDR2 SYDVKM. The CDR3 loop spans 14 amino acids. Trimming at V came to 4 bases and at J to 3 bases, leaving 6 bases not matched to a gene. The CDR3 DNA reads as TGTGCCAGCAGTTCCGGGACAGACGTCTACGAGCAGTACTTC. Translated: CASSSGTDVYEQYF. Complete variable domain (other parts from reference TRBV28 and TRBJ2-7): DVKVTQSSRYLVKRTGEKVFLECVQDMDHENMFWYRQDPGLGLRLIYFSYDVKMKEKGDIPEGYSVSREKKERFSLILESASTNQTSMYLCASSSGTDVYEQYFGPGTRLTVT.

This clonotype was counted only a few times. The chain links TRBV24-1 to TRBJ1-5, with D uncertain. Deletions cut 2 bases from V and 11 bases from J, with 15 bases between. This CDR3 has 14 residues. Looked up from germline, CDR1 is KGHDR and CDR2 is SFDVKD. The CDR3 DNA is TGTGCCACCAGTGATTCAGGATCTCCGGGATCCCAGCATTTT. It translates to CATSDSGSPGSQHF.

The chain has TRBV6-4 and TRBJ1-2, with TRBD1 matching 10 bases. J was trimmed by 4 bases and V by 6 bases; bases with no gene match: 8. The CDR3 is 15 amino acids. The germline V gene has CDR1 MRHNA and CDR2 SNTAGT. Here the CDR3 reads CASRGDRGPGYGYTF. CDR3 coding DNA: TGTGCCAGCAGAGGTGACAGGGGGCCGGGCTATGGCTACACCTTC.

In this sample, this clonotype turned up many times. The rearrangement uses TRBV7-9 and TRBJ2-5, with a tentative D call TRBD2 (5 bases). The CDR3 totals 17 residues. Germline loops: CDR1 SEHNR, CDR2 FQNEAQ (reference sequence). The V end lost 3 bases, the J end lost 0 bases, and 17 bases lay between the germline ends. The CDR3 spells CASSLGLAWNNQETQYF. DNA of the CDR3: TGTGCCAGCAGCTTGGGTCTAGCCTGGAACAACCAAGAGACCCAGTACTTC.

This clonotype appeared a few times. This chain links TRBV20-1 with TRBJ1-2; 9 bases fit TRBD1. This CDR3 comprises 12 residues. Germline loops: CDR1 DFQATT, CDR2 SNEGSKA (reference sequence). The CDR3 coding sequence is TGCGGAGAAGGGGACAGGGACTATGGCTACACCTTC. It is translated as CGEGDRDYGYTF.

This clonotype was seen at least ten times. The V gene is TRBV6-1, the J gene TRBJ2-7; D may be TRBD1 (6 bases). The CDR3 totals 17 residues. The germline V and J ends were trimmed by 0 bases and 0 bases, with 15 bases remaining between them. Germline CDR1 MNHNS, CDR2 SASEGT. CDR3 in amino acids: CASSEARGTGRSYEQYF. Here the CDR3 DNA reads TGTGCCAGCAGTGAAGCACGAGGAACAGGGCGCTCCTACGAGCAGTACTTC.

This clonotype was detected ten times or more. The chain couples TRBV24-1 to TRBJ2-1; 10 bases fit TRBD2. J gave up 10 bases and V 5 bases, and 4 bases lay outside the gene matches. CDR3 length equals 13 residues. The germline CDR1 and CDR2 sequences are KGHDR and SFDVKD. CDR3 in amino acids: CATSVQRGGEQFF. The CDR3 DNA reads TGTGCCACCAGTGTACAGCGGGGGGGGGAGCAGTTCTTC.

This rearrangement joins TRBV11-2 to TRBJ1-4; perhaps TRBD1 as D (6 bases). This CDR3 is 13 amino acids long. Germline-derived CDR1 and CDR2 are SGHAT and FQNNGV. V was trimmed by 6 bases and J by 7 bases, leaving 12 bases between them. The CDR3 spells CASSLRGSEKLFF. For the CDR3, the DNA is TGTGCCAGCAGTCTCAGGGGATCTGAAAAACTGTTTTTT.

V is TRBV20-1 and J is TRBJ2-1; 12 nucleotides align to TRBD2. V lost 7 bases, J lost 1 base, and 8 bases stayed unmatched. This CDR3 is 16 amino acids long. In germline, CDR1 is DFQATT, CDR2 SNEGSKA (reference sequence). CDR3 bases: TGCAGTGTCGAGACTAGCGGGAGCGATTCCTACAATGAGCAGTTCTTC. This codes for CSVETSGSDSYNEQFF.

The gene calls are TRBV28 and TRBJ2-3, with 16 bases that match TRBD2. The CDR3 is made up of 19 amino acids. Trimming cost V 5 bases and J 4 bases; bases outside gene matches: 12. From germline, CDR1 is MDHEN and CDR2 SYDVKM. CDR3 region: CASSLLGTSGGGAADTQYF. In nucleotides, the CDR3 is TGTGCCAGCAGTCTACTCGGGACTAGCGGGGGGGGGGCCGCAGATACGCAGTATTTT.

This chain joins TRBV27 and TRBJ2-7, with TRBD2 matching over 7 bases. The CDR3 is 14 residues long. Unmatched junction bases numbered 5, after V lost 6 bases and J lost 0 bases. In germline, CDR1 is MNHEY, CDR2 SMNVEV (reference sequence). The CDR3: CASRARGDSYEQYF. The CDR3 nucleotides are TGTGCCAGCAGGGCTCGGGGGGACTCCTACGAGCAGTACTTC.

The rearrangement joins TRBV13 to TRBJ2-1; 8 bases are shared with TRBD2. J gave up 5 bases and V 3 bases, and 9 bases lay outside the gene matches. This CDR3 is 16 amino acids long. The germline V gene has CDR1 PRHDT and CDR2 FYEKMQ (reference sequence). The CDR3 loop is CASSFRGAGVDNEQFF. The CDR3 DNA follows: TGTGCCAGCAGCTTTAGGGGAGCGGGAGTCGACAATGAGCAGTTCTTC.

The rearrangement links TRBV12-3 or TRBV12-4 to TRBJ2-4; 8 bases are a match to TRBD2. This CDR3 has 16 amino acids. The J segment lost 1 base and the V segment lost 7 bases, leaving 9 bases of the junction unmatched. The CDR3 DNA is TGTGCCAGCACCCTCTCGGGAGGGGCGGCCAAAAACATTCAGTACTTC. Translation: CASTLSGGAAKNIQYF.

This clonotype was observed at least ten times. This chain joins TRBV20-1 and TRBJ2-1; D is ambiguous. CDR3 length: 12 amino acids. V lost 3 bases and J 7 bases, leaving 10 bases between the germline ends. Germline CDR1 reads DFQATT; CDR2 reads SNEGSKA (reference sequence). CDR3 in amino acids: CSASRPGNEQFF. Here the CDR3 DNA reads TGCAGTGCTAGCCGCCCCGGGAATGAGCAGTTCTTC.

The V call is TRBV20-1, the J call TRBJ2-2; D not resolved. Per germline, CDR1 DFQATT and CDR2 SNEGSKA (reference sequence). The CDR3 is 14 amino acids. V shed 3 bases and J shed 3 bases, with 11 bases lying between them. This CDR3 reads CSASGRIDTGELFF. The DNA of the CDR3 is TGCAGTGCTAGCGGCAGGATCGACACCGGGGAGCTGTTTTTT.

This clonotype occurred a few times. The V and J genes are TRBV7-9 and TRBJ1-2; 8 bases fit TRBD1. Germline assignment: CDR1 SEHNR and CDR2 FQNEAQ (reference sequence). V shed 4 bases and J 2 bases; nucleotides not matched to a gene: 6. There are 15 residues in the CDR3. The chain's CDR3 is CASSSQRTGNYGYTF. The CDR3 region has the DNA TGTGCCAGCAGCTCGCAGAGGACAGGGAACTATGGCTACACCTTC.